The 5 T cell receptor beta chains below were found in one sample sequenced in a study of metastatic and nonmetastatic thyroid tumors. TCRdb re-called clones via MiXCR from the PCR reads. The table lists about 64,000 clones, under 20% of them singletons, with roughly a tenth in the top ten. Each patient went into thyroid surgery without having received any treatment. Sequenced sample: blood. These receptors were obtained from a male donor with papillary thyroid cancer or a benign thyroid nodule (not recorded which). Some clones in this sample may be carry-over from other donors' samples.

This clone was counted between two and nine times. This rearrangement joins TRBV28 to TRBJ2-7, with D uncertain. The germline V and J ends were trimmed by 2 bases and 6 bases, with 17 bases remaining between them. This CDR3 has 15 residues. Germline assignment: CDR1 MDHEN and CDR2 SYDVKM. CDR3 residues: CASSLGGGEIGEQYF. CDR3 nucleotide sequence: TGTGCCAGCAGTTTAGGCGGCGGTGAAATTGGCGAGCAGTACTTC. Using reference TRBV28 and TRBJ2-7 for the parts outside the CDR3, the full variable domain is DVKVTQSSRYLVKRTGEKVFLECVQDMDHENMFWYRQDPGLGLRLIYFSYDVKMKEKGDIPEGYSVSREKKERFSLILESASTNQTSMYLCASSLGGGEIGEQYFGPGTRLTVT.

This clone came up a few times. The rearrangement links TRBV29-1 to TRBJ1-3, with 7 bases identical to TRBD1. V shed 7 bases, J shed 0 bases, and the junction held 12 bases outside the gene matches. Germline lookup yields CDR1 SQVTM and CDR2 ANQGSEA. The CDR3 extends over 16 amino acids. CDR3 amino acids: CSAINQQGPSGNTIYF. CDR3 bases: TGCAGCGCTATAAACCAACAGGGGCCCTCTGGAAACACCATATATTTT.

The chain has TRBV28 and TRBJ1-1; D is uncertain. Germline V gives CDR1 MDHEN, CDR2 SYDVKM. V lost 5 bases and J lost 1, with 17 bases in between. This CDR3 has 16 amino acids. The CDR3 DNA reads TGTGCCAGCAGTCCCCTGGGCAGCTTAAGGAACACTGAAGCTTTCTTT. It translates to CASSPLGSLRNTEAFF.

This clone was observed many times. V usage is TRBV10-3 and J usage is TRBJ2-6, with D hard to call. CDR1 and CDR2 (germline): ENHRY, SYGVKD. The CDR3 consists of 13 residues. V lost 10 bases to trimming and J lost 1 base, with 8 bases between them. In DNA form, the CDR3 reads TGTGCCACCCTATCGTCTGGGGCCAACGTCCTGACTTTC. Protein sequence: CATLSSGANVLTF.

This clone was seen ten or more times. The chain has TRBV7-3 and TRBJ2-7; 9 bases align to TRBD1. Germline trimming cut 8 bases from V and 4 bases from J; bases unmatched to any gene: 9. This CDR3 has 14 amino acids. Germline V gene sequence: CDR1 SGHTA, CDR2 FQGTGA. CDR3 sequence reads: CASAPGQGRYEQYF. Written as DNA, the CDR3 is TGTGCCAGCGCACCGGGACAGGGTCGTTACGAGCAGTACTTC. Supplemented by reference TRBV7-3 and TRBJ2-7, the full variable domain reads GAGVSQTPSNKVTEKGKYVELRCDPISGHTALYWYRQSLGQGPEFLIYFQGTGAADDSGLPNDRFFAVRPEGSVSTLKIQRTERGDSAVYLCASAPGQGRYEQYFGPGTRLTVT.